Listed here are 18 T cell receptor beta chains from one sample, sequenced in a study of early T cells in non-severe SARS-CoV-2 infection. TCRdb processed the 5' RACE reads anew with MiXCR; each CDR3 protein has one entry. The sample contains 25,000 to 30,000 distinct CDR3 sequences, roughly 4.2% of which appear only once. The sequencing input was whole blood. Receptors were obtained from an adult who was a healthcare worker with PCR-confirmed SARS-CoV-2 infection or an uninfected control (not recorded which).

This clonotype was observed many times. V is TRBV10-3 and J is TRBJ2-7; weak D call: TRBD1 (5 bases). V was pared by 6 bases and J by 6 bases, with 12 bases between. CDR3 size: 12 residues. Germline assignment: CDR1 ENHRY and CDR2 SYGVKD. CDR3 nucleotide sequence: TGTGCCATCAGCGAAAAGGGGTTCGAGCAGTACTTC. It encodes CAISEKGFEQYF.

This clonotype was recorded at least ten times. V usage is TRBV4-3 and J usage is TRBJ1-4; D is possibly TRBD1 (5 bases). Germline lookup yields CDR1 LGHNA and CDR2 YSLEER. Trimming pared 0 bases from V and 7 bases from J, leaving 9 bases between. This CDR3 is built from 14 residues. The CDR3 reads CASSQDRDREKLFF. The DNA of the CDR3 is TGCGCCAGCAGCCAAGACAGGGACCGTGAAAAACTGTTTTTT.

The J gene is TRBJ2-7, the V gene TRBV4-3; D call uncertain. V was cut by 0 bases and J by 5 bases, with 11 bases left in between. The CDR3 has 14 amino acids. The germline V gene has CDR1 LGHNA and CDR2 YSLEER. In DNA form, the CDR3 reads TGCGCCAGCAGCCAAGATTTGGGTATGCACGAGCAGTACTTC. Encoded protein: CASSQDLGMHEQYF.

This clonotype came up many times. V gene TRBV4-3 combines with J gene TRBJ1-4, with D unclear. Trimming took 9 bases from V and 3 from J, leaving 17 bases between them. The CDR3 is 15 residues long. Germline V gene data show CDR1 as LGHNA and CDR2 as YSLEER. CDR3 sequence (DNA): TGCGCCAGGATCCAGGTGAAACGCCCTAATGAAAAACTGTTTTTT. Residues: CARIQVKRPNEKLFF.

This clonotype was seen repeatedly, ten times or more. The J gene is TRBJ2-3, the V gene TRBV5-4, with TRBD2 matching 8 bases. The CDR3 contains 16 residues. CDR1 and CDR2 from the germline V gene are SGHNT and YYREEE (reference sequence). The J segment lost 3 bases and the V segment lost 1 base, leaving 7 bases of the junction unmatched. The CDR3 nucleotides are TGTGCCAGCAGCTTGACAGTCGGGGGGGCTACAGATACGCAGTATTTT. Protein sequence: CASSLTVGGATDTQYF.

This clonotype was found many times. The gene calls are TRBV5-4 and TRBJ1-1, with 8 bases aligning to TRBD1. In germline, CDR1 is SGHNT, CDR2 YYREEE (reference sequence). The CDR3 consists of 15 residues. The V and J ends lost 4 bases and 4 bases, in that order; junction bases with no gene match: 9. In DNA form, the CDR3 reads TGTGCCAGCAGCCATCCAGGGGGCTATGGCACTGAAGCTTTCTTT. Protein sequence: CASSHPGGYGTEAFF.

This clonotype occurred a few times. The V call is TRBV2, the J call TRBJ1-2, with 8 bases identical to TRBD1. With V trimmed by 7 bases and J by 4 bases, 5 bases remained unmatched. CDR1 and CDR2 from the germline V gene are SNHLY and FYNNEI. This CDR3 is built from 13 residues. The DNA of the CDR3 is TGTGCCAGCAACTGGCAGGGGGCCTATGGCTACACCTTC. This gives the protein CASNWQGAYGYTF.

There are many counts of this clonotype. This chain links TRBV7-2 with TRBJ2-7, with D unresolved. Germline assignment: CDR1 SGHTA and CDR2 FQGNSA. Trimming cost V 3 bases and J 2 bases, with 11 bases left between them. The CDR3 contains 14 residues. CDR3 protein: CASSFLYSTYEQYF. The CDR3 DNA sequence: TGTGCCAGCAGCTTCTTATATAGTACCTACGAGCAGTACTTC.

This clonotype was observed at least ten times. The gene calls are TRBV10-3 and TRBJ2-1; TRBD2 aligns across 9 bases. Germline V gene sequence: CDR1 ENHRY, CDR2 SYGVKD. J gave up 2 bases and V 0 bases, and 2 bases lay outside the gene matches. This CDR3 comprises 16 residues. CDR3 bases: TGTGCCATCAGTGAGTCTGGCGGGGGGGCCTACAATGAGCAGTTCTTC. Residues: CAISESGGGAYNEQFF.

This clonotype has ten or more counts. The J gene is TRBJ1-6, the V gene TRBV12-3 or TRBV12-4; D is unclear. The CDR3 is made up of 16 amino acids. V was cut by 4 bases and J by 1 base, with 11 bases left in between. The CDR3 protein is CASSSRPGSYNSPLHF. The CDR3 DNA reads as TGTGCCAGCAGTTCACGACCGGGTTCCTATAATTCACCCCTCCACTTT.

This clonotype turned up a few times. CDR3 sequence: CASSRWDRVNTEAFF. The CDR3 DNA sequence: TGTGCCAGCAGCCGATGGGACAGGGTAAACACTGAAGCTTTCTTT. V gene TRBV3-1 combines with J gene TRBJ1-1; 9 bases map to TRBD1. The CDR3 loop spans 15 amino acids. With 4 bases clipped from V and 2 bases from J, the junction kept 5 bases outside the gene matches. The germline V gene has CDR1 LGHDT and CDR2 YNNKEL (reference sequence).

Ten or more counts support this clonotype. V and J are TRBV5-6 and TRBJ1-6; weak D call: TRBD1 (6 bases). Trimming left V 5 bases short and J 7 bases short, with 13 bases between. Per germline, CDR1 SGHDT and CDR2 YYEEEE. The CDR3 is 14 amino acids. CDR3 in DNA: TGTGCCAGCAGACTGGCGGGGGCCAATTCACCCCTCCACTTT. It encodes CASRLAGANSPLHF. Supplemented by reference TRBV5-6 and TRBJ1-6, the full variable domain reads DAGVTQSPTHLIKTRGQQVTLRCSPKSGHDTVSWYQQALGQGPQFIFQYYEEEERQRGNFPDRFSGHQFPNYSSELNVNALLLGDSALYLCASRLAGANSPLHFGNGTRLTVT.

This clonotype was detected many times. V gene TRBV11-2 combines with J gene TRBJ2-7; perhaps TRBD1 as D (5 bases). Germline CDR1 is SGHAT and CDR2 is FQNNGV. V lost 1 base and J 3 bases, leaving 7 bases between the germline ends. This CDR3 comprises 13 residues. In DNA form, the CDR3 reads TGTGCCAGCAGCTTAGTACAGGACTACGAGCAGTACTTC. It specifies CASSLVQDYEQYF.

This clonotype appeared many times. The chain uses TRBV5-1 and TRBJ2-3; 10 bases align to TRBD2. Germline assignment: CDR1 SGHRS and CDR2 YFSETQ. J gave up 1 base and V 1 base, and 3 bases lay outside the gene matches. This CDR3 is 16 amino acids long. The CDR3 is CASSLPLAGGTDTQYF. The CDR3 coding sequence is TGCGCCAGCAGCTTGCCCCTAGCGGGGGGCACAGATACGCAGTATTTT.

In this sample, this clonotype turned up many times. The chain has TRBV30 and TRBJ2-7, with D possibly matching TRBD1 (6 bases). This CDR3 has 12 residues. The V gene lost 5 bases and the J gene lost 3 bases, with 11 bases spanning the gap. Germline CDR1 and CDR2: GTSNPN and SVGIG (reference sequence). CDR3 nucleotide sequence: TGTGCCTGGTGCAGGGGCCACTACGAGCAGTACTTC. As protein: CAWCRGHYEQYF.

This clonotype was seen at least ten times. The V and J genes are TRBV5-8 and TRBJ2-7; 8 nucleotides match TRBD1. In germline, CDR1 is SGHTS, CDR2 YDEGEE. The ends lost 2 bases at V and 2 bases at J; junction bases unmatched: 6. There are 15 residues in the CDR3. DNA of the CDR3: TGTGCCAGCAGCTTTCCGGACAGGGCCCCCTACGAGCAGTACTTC. Translated: CASSFPDRAPYEQYF.

This clonotype showed up many times. The chain is built from TRBV28 and TRBJ1-5, with D possibly being TRBD1 (5 bases). With 6 bases removed from V and 1 base from J, the gap between germline ends came to 13 bases. The length of the CDR3 is 15 residues. Per the germline V gene, CDR1 is MDHEN and CDR2 is SYDVKM. The CDR3 sequence: CASSSGQMSNQPQHF. The DNA of the CDR3 is TGTGCCAGCAGCTCCGGACAAATGAGCAATCAGCCCCAGCATTTT.

At least ten counts were recorded for this clonotype. The chain recombines TRBV27 with TRBJ1-6, with D unclear. The V gene's germline CDR1 is MNHEY and CDR2 SMNVEV (reference sequence). The CDR3 contains 12 residues. V was clipped by 0 bases and J by 10 bases, with 4 bases between them. The chain's CDR3 is CASSLSRSPLHF. Here the CDR3 DNA reads TGTGCCAGCAGTTTATCGAGGTCACCCCTCCACTTT.